This T cell receptor (beta chain) was sequenced in a study of blood T cell repertoires in COVID-19. The V end lost 4 bases, the J end lost 10 bases, and 15 bases lay between the germline ends. The CDR3 consists of 13 residues. Germline V gives CDR1 SGHRS, CDR2 YFSETQ. Measured with immunoSEQ multiplex PCR; TCRdb has only the in-frame clones, and not every one. This sample has tens of thousands of clones; around four fifths occur once, and the top ten carry under 60%. The sequence derives from an older man with acute or convalescent COVID-19. Material for sequencing was peripheral blood. The chain carries TRBV5-1 and TRBJ2-1, with D possibly TRBD1 on 5 matching bases. The DNA for the CDR3 is TGCGCCAGCAGCACGATCCCAGGGTTAGAGCAGTTCTTC. The encoded protein is CASSTIPGLEQFF.